This is a list of T cell receptor beta chains from one sample in a study of blood T cell repertoires in COVID-19. Data came from immunoSEQ multiplex PCR; TCRdb stores just in-frame clones and leaves some out. The sample includes fewer than 250,000 clones, around four fifths of them seen just once. Input material: peripheral blood. The origin of the receptors is an older woman with active or convalescent COVID-19. CDR3s include the opening cysteine and the closing phenylalanine or tryptophan. A D gene is named only where the DNA matches it firmly. Clone size is not always given. Where it is, it says once, few, many or a class for expanded clones.

>TRBJ1-1|few|NA|TRBV9
TGTGCCAGCAGTCCCACCCTCCGGGGGGGGAACACTGAAGCTTTCTTT
CASSPTLRGGNTEAFF
>TRBJ2-3|NA|TRBD2|TRBV2
TGTGCCAGCAGTGAACTACTAGCGTCAGATACGCAGTATTTT
CASSELLASDTQYF
>TRBJ2-3|NA|NA|TRBV7-2
TGTGCCAGCAGCTTAGTTGGGAGATTGGCCACAGATACGCAGTATTTT
CASSLVGRLATDTQYF
>TRBJ2-1|NA|TRBD2|TRBV7-2
TGTGCCAGCAGCTTCCTAGCGGGAACCTACAATGAGCAGTTCTTC
CASSFLAGTYNEQFF
>TRBJ1-6|few|TRBD1|TRBV5-1
TGCGCCAGCAGCGGAGGGACAGGGGATAATTCACCCCTCCACTTT
CASSGGTGDNSPLHF
>TRBJ2-3|NA|NA|TRBV7-8
TGTGCCAGCAGCTTAGCCACTAGCACAGATACGCAGTATTTT
CASSLATSTDTQYF
>TRBJ1-1|few|NA|TRBV5-1
TGCGCCAGCAGCACGCAGGGAGGCGAGACTGAAGCTTTCTTT
CASSTQGGETEAFF
>TRBJ1-1|NA|NA|TRBV6-2/TRBV6-3
TGTGCCAGCAGTTACGGCTTTGCGGGTCGGGCGAACACTGAAGCTTTCTTT
CASSYGFAGRANTEAFF
>TRBJ1-4|NA|NA|TRBV12-3/TRBV12-4
TGTGCCAGCTTGGGGGGGCCGGGTGAAAAACTGTTTTTT
CASLGGPGEKLFF
>TRBJ1-4|NA|NA|TRBV15
TGTGCCACCAGCGAGGTGCGGGGGGCGGGTGAAAAACTGTTTTTT
CATSEVRGAGEKLFF
>TRBJ2-3|NA|NA|TRBV5-6
TGTGCCAGCAGCTTGGTGCGGGCAACAGATACGCAGTATTTT
CASSLVRATDTQYF
>TRBJ2-2|NA|TRBD1|TRBV27
TGTGCCAGCGCCCGGGACAGGGGGTTTACCGGGGAGCTGTTTTTT
CASARDRGFTGELFF
>TRBJ2-3|NA|TRBD1|TRBV11-3
TGTGCCAGCAGCTTAGCTAGACAGGGAACGCAGTATTTT
CASSLARQGTQYF
>TRBJ1-1|few|TRBD1|TRBV7-3
TGTGCCAGCAGTGGACAGGGTAGTCGGTCCACTGAAGCTTTCTTT
CASSGQGSRSTEAFF
>TRBJ1-2|NA|TRBD1|TRBV5-1
TGCGCCAGCAGCCTTGGGGACAGCGGGGGGATCTACACCTTC
CASSLGDSGGIYTF
>TRBJ1-2|few|NA|TRBV18
TGTGCCAGCTCACCACCGGGGGGCTATGGCTACACCTTC
CASSPPGGYGYTF
>TRBJ2-3|NA|TRBD2|TRBV6-4
TGTGCCAGCAGCCCTCCTAGCGGGGGGGCAGATACGCAGTATTTT
CASSPPSGGADTQYF
>TRBJ1-2|NA|NA|TRBV7-9
TGTGCCAGCAGCCTCGTTTCGGGGGGAACGGATGGCTACACCTTC
CASSLVSGGTDGYTF
>TRBJ1-2|NA|NA|TRBV5-1
TGCGCCAGCAGCTTGGAGGTCGGGTATGGCTACACCTTC
CASSLEVGYGYTF
>TRBJ1-6|NA|NA|TRBV2
TGTGCCAGCATCATACAGGGTATAGGCTCACCCCTCCACTTT
CASIIQGIGSPLHF
>TRBJ1-1|NA|NA|TRBV7-8
TGTGCCAGCAGCTTAGGGGCGACGTTGTCGACTGAAGCTTTCTTT
CASSLGATLSTEAFF
>TRBJ1-2|once|NA|TRBV10-3
TGTGCCACTTACCCCGCGGGCCTCACGAGCTATGGCTACACCTTC
CATYPAGLTSYGYTF
>TRBJ2-1|NA|TRBD2|TRBV5-1
TGCGCCAGCAGCTTGGGAGACGGGGGAGGGAATGAGCAGTTCTTC
CASSLGDGGGNEQFF
>TRBJ2-1|NA|NA|TRBV7-2
TGTGCCAGCAGCGCTAGTGGGGGCGAGGCCAATGAGCAGTTCTTC
CASSASGGEANEQFF
>TRBJ2-5|NA|NA|TRBV19
TGTGCCAGTAGTTCCTCCAGGGGGGCCGGAGAGACCCAGTACTTC
CASSSSRGAGETQYF
>TRBJ1-2|NA|TRBD1|TRBV5-8
TGTGCCAGCAGCTTGTCGGCAGGGGGCTATGGCTACACCTTC
CASSLSAGGYGYTF
>TRBJ2-1|NA|NA|TRBV29-1
TGCAGCGTCGCACGGGGGGCCCCCGACAATGAGCAGTTCTTC
CSVARGAPDNEQFF
>TRBJ2-5|NA|TRBD2|TRBV7-2
TGTGCCAGCAGCCCAAGCTCCGGGACTAGCGACGAGACCCAGTACTTC
CASSPSSGTSDETQYF
>TRBJ2-5|NA|NA|TRBV3-1/TRBV3-2
TGTGCCAGCAGCCAAACAGGACAAGAGACCCAGTACTTC
CASSQTGQETQYF
>TRBJ1-5|once|NA|TRBV19
TGTGCCAGTAGTCCCCTTTTTAGCAGCATCAATCAGCCCCAGCATTTT
CASSPLFSSINQPQHF
>TRBJ1-3|NA|NA|TRBV19
TGTGCCAGTATCCAGCGGAGCTCTGGAAACACCATATATTTT
CASIQRSSGNTIYF
>TRBJ1-6|NA|TRBD1|TRBV19
TGTGCCAGTAGTATTTCCGGACAGGGCAGATCACCCCTCCACTTT
CASSISGQGRSPLHF
>TRBJ2-3|NA|TRBD1|TRBV10-2
TGCGCCAGCAGTGAAGGGGGCCGGAAGGGACACGCAGATACGCAGTATTTT
CASSEGGRKGHADTQYF
>TRBJ2-5|NA|TRBD2|TRBV28
TGTGCCAGCAGTGTGACTAGCGGGGGAAAAGAGACCCAGTACTTC
CASSVTSGGKETQYF
>TRBJ1-5|NA|NA|TRBV15
TGTGCCACCAGCAGCAAGGAGTTTCAGCCCCAGCATTTT
CATSSKEFQPQHF
>TRBJ2-5|NA|TRBD2|TRBV5-1
TGCGCCAGCGGAGAGCGGGGGGGCTACCAAGAGACCCAGTACTTC
CASGERGGYQETQYF
>TRBJ2-1|NA|TRBD2|TRBV7-8
TGTGCCAGCAGCAAGGGACTAGCGGGAGTCCCCGGTGAGCAGTTCTTC
CASSKGLAGVPGEQFF
>TRBJ2-1|NA|NA|TRBV5-5
TGTGCCAGCAGCTCGTCGATCCTAGCGTATGAGCAGTTCTTC
CASSSSILAYEQFF
>TRBJ2-7|NA|TRBD2|TRBV7-8
TGTGCCAGCAGCTTGGACGAAGGACTAGCATTACCCTACGAGCAGTACTTC
CASSLDEGLALPYEQYF
>TRBJ2-3|NA|TRBD2|TRBV6-2/TRBV6-3
TGTGCCAGCAGTCCCGGACTAGCGGGAGTTGGCGCAGATACGCAGTATTTT
CASSPGLAGVGADTQYF
>TRBJ2-6|NA|NA|TRBV5-1
TGCGCCAGCAGTCCTCCCTCTGGGGCCAACGTCCTGACTTTC
CASSPPSGANVLTF
>TRBJ1-5|NA|TRBD1|TRBV10-2
TGCGCCAGTGGGACAGGGGGCGTTAGTATCCAGCCCCAGCATTTT
CASGTGGVSIQPQHF
>TRBJ1-3|NA|NA|TRBV30
TGTGCCTGGAGTCACAGCCTCTCTGGAAACACCATATATTTT
CAWSHSLSGNTIYF
>TRBJ1-5|once|NA|TRBV9
TGTGCCAGCAGCGTGGGGTCCGGGGACAATCAGCCCCAGCATTTT
CASSVGSGDNQPQHF
>TRBJ2-1|NA|TRBD2|TRBV3-1/TRBV3-2
TGTGCCAGCAGCTCCAGACTAGCGGGAAATGAGCAGTTCTTC
CASSSRLAGNEQFF
>TRBJ2-7|once|NA|TRBV6-5
TGTGCCAGCAGTTATTCCCCGACTCTATACGAGCAGTACTTC
CASSYSPTLYEQYF
>TRBJ2-1|NA|TRBD1|TRBV11-3
TGTGCCAGCAGCTTAGAACAGGGGCCTTACAATGAGCAGTTCTTC
CASSLEQGPYNEQFF
>TRBJ1-1|NA|NA|TRBV2
TGTGCCAGCAGGTTACAGCCGAACACTGAAGCTTTCTTT
CASRLQPNTEAFF
>TRBJ2-7|NA|NA|TRBV18
TGTGCCAGCTCACCAGGTATGGCAGGGGCCGGGCACGAGCAGTACTTC
CASSPGMAGAGHEQYF
>TRBJ2-1|NA|NA|TRBV27
TGTGCCAGCAGTTCCCAGGGACTTCGCGGCGGTGAGCAGTTCTTC
CASSSQGLRGGEQFF
>TRBJ2-5|NA|TRBD1|TRBV6-1
TGTGCCAGCAGTGAATATGCAGGGGGTGAAGAGACCCAGTACTTC
CASSEYAGGEETQYF
>TRBJ1-5|NA|NA|TRBV18
TGTGCCAGCTCATTGGGAGGGGGTAATCAGCCCCAGCATTTT
CASSLGGGNQPQHF
>TRBJ1-4|NA|NA|TRBV30
TGTGCCTGGACGTTGGACACACAAAATGAAAAACTGTTTTTT
CAWTLDTQNEKLFF